What follows are 3 T cell receptor beta chains derived from one specimen sequenced in a study of blood T cell repertoires in COVID-19 (TCRdb year 2020). Libraries were prepared through the immunoSEQ multiplex PCR assay. The clones in this table, taken by TCRdb from immuneACCESS, are in-frame only. Not every clone is retained; where verified, under half of the shortfall comes from an unresolved V gene, and the cause of the rest is unknown. Across this sample there are 150,000 to 200,000 clones, with around 92% seen only once. The leading ten clones occupy about 5.3% of the sample. Sequencing was done on a sample of peripheral blood. The receptor set was obtained from a man aged 25 to 40 with COVID-19, enrolled during active disease.

CDR3 coding DNA: TGTGCCAGCAGTTTAACAGCCACGCAGTATTTT. Protein product: CASSLTATQYF. The chain recombines TRBV12-3 or TRBV12-4 with TRBJ2-3; no clear D gene. Trimming pared 2 bases from V and 9 bases from J, leaving 6 bases between. The CDR3 loop spans 11 amino acids.

V is TRBV5-5 and J is TRBJ2-7; D remains ambiguous. Germline loops: CDR1 SGHKS, CDR2 YYEKEE (reference sequence). V lost 0 bases, J lost 0 bases, and 10 bases lay in between. This CDR3 is 15 amino acids long. For the CDR3, the DNA is TGTGCCAGCAGCTTGGGGCCACAAAGCTCCTACGAGCAGTACTTC. Translating it yields CASSLGPQSSYEQYF.

The chain joins TRBV19 to TRBJ2-1; 8 bases agree with TRBD1. The V gene end was trimmed by 9 bases and the J gene end by 0 bases; junction bases not matched to a gene: 4. In germline, CDR1 is LNHDA, CDR2 SQIVND (reference sequence). The CDR3 is made up of 14 amino acids. CDR3 protein: CASAGTGSYNEQFF. As DNA, the CDR3 is TGTGCCAGCGCCGGGACAGGCTCCTACAATGAGCAGTTCTTC.